This is a list of T cell receptor beta chains from one sample in a study of blood T cell repertoires in COVID-19. Method: immunoSEQ multiplex PCR; TCRdb's copy keeps in-frame clones and lacks some. The sample lists some 270,000 clones, 80% to 85% occurring once. The sequenced material came from peripheral blood. The receptors come from a woman aged 40 to 50 who had recovered from COVID-19. Each CDR3 is given with its conserved first and last residue. The D gene is left open where the match is weak. Size is omitted from some rows. Given values are once, few, many or a class for expanded clones.

d_gene	v_gene	j_gene	abundance	CDR3aa	CDR3nt
NA	TRBV28	TRBJ1-5	NA	CASSLLYQPQHF	TGTGCCAGCAGTTTATTATATCAGCCCCAGCATTTT
NA	TRBV6-6	TRBJ2-2	NA	CASSSSSNTGELFF	TGTGCCAGCAGTTCGAGTTCGAACACCGGGGAGCTGTTTTTT
NA	TRBV2	TRBJ1-2	NA	CASIELSNYGYTF	TGTGCCAGCATCGAGCTGTCTAACTATGGCTACACCTTC
NA	TRBV7-3	TRBJ2-1	few	CASSLMGGSYNEQFF	TGTGCCAGCAGCTTAATGGGGGGCTCCTACAATGAGCAGTTCTTC
NA	TRBV2	TRBJ1-2	NA	CASTTEGYTF	TGTGCCAGCACCACTGAGGGCTACACCTTC
TRBD2	TRBV20-1	TRBJ2-1	NA	CSGGGPNEQFF	TGCAGCGGCGGGGGGCCCAATGAGCAGTTCTTC
NA	TRBV2	TRBJ2-1	NA	CASWDSNEQFF	TGTGCCAGCTGGGACTCCAATGAGCAGTTCTTC
NA	TRBV7-9	TRBJ1-1	NA	CASSYPTAGATEAFF	TGTGCCAGCAGCTACCCCACAGCGGGGGCCACTGAAGCTTTCTTT
NA	TRBV7-6	TRBJ2-2	NA	CASSLNYGSNTGELFF	TGTGCCAGCAGCTTGAACTACGGATCGAACACCGGGGAGCTGTTTTTT
NA	TRBV6-5	TRBJ2-2	NA	CASSLTKGRNGELFF	TGTGCCAGCAGTTTGACTAAGGGCAGGAACGGGGAGCTGTTTTTT
NA	TRBV5-1	TRBJ1-4	NA	CASSSGTSSGHEKLFF	TGCGCCAGCAGCTCCGGGACATCCTCTGGACATGAAAAACTGTTTTTT
NA	TRBV4-2	TRBJ2-5	NA	CASSPLKGSLYQETQYF	TGTGCCAGCAGCCCGCTCAAGGGGTCTCTGTACCAAGAGACCCAGTACTTC
TRBD1	TRBV13	TRBJ1-2	NA	CASSLLDRTGYGYTF	TGTGCCAGCAGCTTATTGGATCGGACAGGCTATGGCTACACCTTC
NA	TRBV29-1	TRBJ1-2	NA	CSASRGFEDGYTF	TGCAGCGCCTCCAGGGGTTTTGAAGATGGCTACACCTTC
TRBD2	TRBV30	TRBJ2-7	NA	CAWRASGGGLPYEQYF	TGTGCCTGGAGGGCTAGCGGGGGGGGACTCCCCTACGAGCAGTACTTC
NA	TRBV10-3	TRBJ1-2	NA	CAISGSQGQFNYGYTF	TGTGCCATCAGTGGCTCACAGGGCCAATTTAACTATGGCTACACCTTC
NA	TRBV9	TRBJ2-7	few	CASSKTGSVYEQYF	TGTGCCAGCAGCAAAACAGGGTCAGTCTACGAGCAGTACTTC
NA	TRBV3-1/TRBV3-2	TRBJ1-4	NA	CASSPGSREKLFF	TGTGCCAGCAGCCCGGGGTCGCGAGAAAAACTGTTTTTT
TRBD1	TRBV11-3	TRBJ1-2	NA	CASSSARDSIYGYTF	TGTGCCAGCAGCTCCGCCAGGGACAGCATCTATGGCTACACCTTC
NA	TRBV3-1/TRBV3-2	TRBJ2-7	NA	CASSQRTGWYEQYF	TGTGCCAGCAGCCAACGCACAGGGTGGTACGAGCAGTACTTC
TRBD1	TRBV10-1	TRBJ2-7	NA	CASSGVGGNYEQYF	TGCGCCAGCAGTGGGGTAGGGGGCAACTACGAGCAGTACTTC
NA	TRBV12-3/TRBV12-4	TRBJ1-3	NA	CASAQASGNTIYF	TGTGCCAGCGCGCAGGCCTCTGGAAACACCATATATTTT
TRBD1	TRBV5-1	TRBJ1-1	NA	CASSLEAGGMNTEAFF	TGCGCCAGCAGCTTGGAGGCAGGGGGGATGAACACTGAAGCTTTCTTT
NA	TRBV9	TRBJ2-1	many	CASSVDSTGRGRNEQFF	TGTGCCAGCAGCGTAGACTCAACGGGGCGGGGAAGGAATGAGCAGTTCTTC
TRBD1	TRBV24-1	TRBJ2-2	NA	CATAPTSGQGTGELFF	TGTGCCACCGCCCCCACCTCGGGACAGGGTACCGGGGAGCTGTTTTTT
TRBD2	TRBV23-1	TRBJ2-7	NA	CASTIPGGSYEQYF	TGCGCCAGCACCATCCCGGGGGGTTCCTACGAGCAGTACTTC
TRBD1	TRBV10-2	TRBJ2-7	once	CASRNSGTGSFHEQYF	TGCGCCAGCAGAAACTCCGGGACAGGGTCCTTCCACGAGCAGTACTTC
NA	TRBV7-9	TRBJ1-4	NA	CASTSWAGGEKLFF	TGTGCCAGCACCTCATGGGCGGGAGGGGAAAAACTGTTTTTT
NA	TRBV4-2	TRBJ2-3	NA	CASSQDSRTDTQYF	TGTGCCAGCAGCCAGGACAGCCGCACAGATACGCAGTATTTT
TRBD1	TRBV5-1	TRBJ2-5	NA	CASSLFNRGQETQYF	TGCGCCAGCAGCTTGTTCAACAGGGGTCAAGAGACCCAGTACTTC
TRBD1	TRBV11-3	TRBJ2-5	NA	CASSRTGGKETQYF	TGTGCCAGCAGCCGGACAGGGGGGAAGGAGACCCAGTACTTC
TRBD1	TRBV5-1	TRBJ2-7	NA	CASSLGLRGTGFRYEQYF	TGCGCCAGCAGCCTCGGATTGAGGGGGACAGGGTTTCGGTACGAGCAGTACTTC
TRBD1	TRBV2	TRBJ2-7	NA	CASSEVAWTGDAYEQYF	TGTGCCAGCAGTGAAGTAGCGTGGACAGGGGATGCATACGAGCAGTACTTC
NA	TRBV5-1	TRBJ2-7	NA	CASSLDTTYEQYF	TGCGCCAGCAGCTTGGACACAACCTACGAGCAGTACTTC
TRBD1	TRBV7-2	TRBJ1-2	NA	CASSPGTETYGYTF	TGTGCCAGCAGCCCCGGGACAGAGACCTATGGCTACACCTTC
NA	TRBV7-6	TRBJ2-5	NA	CAVREDLETQYF	TGTGCCGTCCGGGAAGATTTAGAGACCCAGTACTTC
TRBD2	TRBV7-6	TRBJ2-5	NA	CASSWTSGGQGETQYF	TGTGCCAGCAGCTGGACTAGCGGGGGGCAGGGGGAGACCCAGTACTTC
NA	TRBV18	TRBJ2-7	once	CASSPAGNPSEQYF	TGTGCCAGCTCACCGGCAGGGAATCCAAGCGAGCAGTACTTC
TRBD2	TRBV27	TRBJ2-2	few	CASRTSGDPGELFF	TGTGCCAGCAGGACTAGCGGGGATCCCGGGGAGCTGTTTTTT
NA	TRBV2	TRBJ1-1	NA	CASTRGRNTEAFF	TGTGCCAGCACTAGGGGAAGGAACACTGAAGCTTTCTTT
NA	TRBV27	TRBJ1-5	few	CASSFGGGPTTQHF	TGTGCCAGCAGTTTTGGGGGGGGCCCGACGACCCAGCATTTT
NA	TRBV3-1/TRBV3-2	TRBJ1-5	NA	CASSQGDRGQPQHF	TGTGCCAGCAGCCAAGGAGACCGGGGACAGCCCCAGCATTTT
NA	TRBV6-5	TRBJ1-3	once	CASSYSGPGNTIYF	TGTGCCAGCAGTTATTCTGGGCCTGGAAACACCATATATTTT
TRBD1	TRBV6-1	TRBJ1-4	NA	CASSELQGALTSLEKLFF	TGTGCCAGCAGTGAACTACAGGGGGCGCTAACCTCTCTGGAAAAACTGTTTTTT
NA	TRBV2	TRBJ1-2	NA	CASSDEGVVFGYTF	TGTGCCAGCAGTGACGAGGGGGTTGTTTTTGGCTACACCTTC
TRBD1	TRBV2	TRBJ2-5	once	CASSEPRQGPGETQYF	TGTGCCAGCAGTGAACCGAGACAGGGGCCAGGAGAGACCCAGTACTTC
TRBD1	TRBV5-4	TRBJ1-1	NA	CASSPGGAETEAFF	TGTGCCAGCAGCCCAGGGGGCGCAGAGACTGAAGCTTTCTTT
NA	TRBV2	TRBJ2-2	few	CASSDREEANTGELFF	TGTGCCAGCAGTGACAGGGAAGAGGCGAACACCGGGGAGCTGTTTTTT
NA	TRBV19	TRBJ1-1	NA	CASSPVPGRGAEAFF	TGTGCCAGTAGTCCCGTCCCGGGGCGCGGGGCTGAAGCTTTCTTT
TRBD1	TRBV5-1	TRBJ1-1	NA	CASSLETGTNLIF	TGCGCCAGCAGCTTGGAGACAGGGACGAACTTGATCTTT
TRBD1	TRBV6-5	TRBJ2-7	NA	CATTRDREYEQYF	TGTGCCACCACCCGGGACAGGGAGTACGAGCAGTACTTC
TRBD1	TRBV5-6	TRBJ2-6	NA	CASSVGTAHSGANVLTF	TGTGCCAGCAGCGTCGGGACAGCCCACTCTGGGGCCAACGTCCTGACTTTC
NA	TRBV24-1	TRBJ1-5	few	CATSDPGVSNQPQHF	TGTGCCACCAGTGATCCAGGGGTTAGCAATCAGCCCCAGCATTTT
TRBD1	TRBV5-1	TRBJ1-5	NA	CASSLGTGSGQPQHF	TGCGCCAGCAGCTTGGGGACAGGGAGCGGTCAGCCCCAGCATTTT
TRBD1	TRBV7-3	TRBJ1-6	NA	CASSTGQGGSPLHF	TGTGCCAGCAGCACCGGACAGGGTGGTTCACCCCTCCACTTT
TRBD1	TRBV6-5	TRBJ2-2	NA	CASSWTGVAGELFF	TGTGCCAGCAGCTGGACAGGGGTGGCCGGGGAGCTGTTTTTT
TRBD1	TRBV10-2	TRBJ1-4	NA	CASRETGTGMLGLFF	TGCGCCAGCAGGGAAACCGGGACAGGGATGTTAGGCCTGTTTTTT